The T cell receptor (beta chain) described here comes from a study of shared clonotypes between healthy human individuals. Study conclusions and caveats: Naive subsets generally had larger estimated richness than memory subsets.

Germline CDR1 MNHEY, CDR2 SVGAGI. Trimming pared 3 bases from V and 4 bases from J, leaving 18 bases between. This CDR3 region has 16 residues. Remarks on this clone: Its antigen remains unknown.

Sequencing was performed with immunoSEQ multiplex PCR; in TCRdb, only in-frame clones are kept and a portion is missing. The sample contains roughly 1,100,000 clones, about 75% of which appear only once. The J gene is TRBJ1-2, the V gene TRBV6-5; no firm D call. The clonotype originates from a man aged 18 to 29 in good health. Material: memory CD4+ T cells sorted from blood. Subset specified: CD45RA-negative fraction. DNA of the CDR3: TGTGCCAGCAGTTATAGTGTTATGGGCAGGCGCTATGGCTACACCTTC. Protein sequence: CASSYSVMGRRYGYTF.